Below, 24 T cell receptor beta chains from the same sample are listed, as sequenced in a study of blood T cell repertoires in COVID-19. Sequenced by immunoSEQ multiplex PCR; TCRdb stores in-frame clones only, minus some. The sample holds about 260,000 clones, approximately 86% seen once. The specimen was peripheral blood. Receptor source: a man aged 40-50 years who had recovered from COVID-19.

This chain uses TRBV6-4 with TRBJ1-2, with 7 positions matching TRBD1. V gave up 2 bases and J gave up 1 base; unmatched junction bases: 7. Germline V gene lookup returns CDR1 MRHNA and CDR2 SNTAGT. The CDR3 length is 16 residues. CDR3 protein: CASSDVQGQYNYGYTF. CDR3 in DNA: TGTGCCAGCAGTGACGTTCAGGGACAGTATAACTATGGCTACACCTTC.

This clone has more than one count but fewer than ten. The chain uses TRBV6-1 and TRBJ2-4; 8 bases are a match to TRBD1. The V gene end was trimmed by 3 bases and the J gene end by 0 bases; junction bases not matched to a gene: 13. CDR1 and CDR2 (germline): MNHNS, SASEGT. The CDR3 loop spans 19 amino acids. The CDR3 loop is CASSDRRQGNILAKNIQYF. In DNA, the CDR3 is TGTGCCAGCAGTGACCGTCGACAGGGGAATATACTAGCCAAAAACATTCAGTACTTC.

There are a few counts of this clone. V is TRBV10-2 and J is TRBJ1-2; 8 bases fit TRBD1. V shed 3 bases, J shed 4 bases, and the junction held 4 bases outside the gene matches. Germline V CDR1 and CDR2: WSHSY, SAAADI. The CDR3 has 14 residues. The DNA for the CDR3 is TGCGCCAGCAGTGACCAGGGGGCCGGCTATGGCTACACCTTC. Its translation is CASSDQGAGYGYTF.

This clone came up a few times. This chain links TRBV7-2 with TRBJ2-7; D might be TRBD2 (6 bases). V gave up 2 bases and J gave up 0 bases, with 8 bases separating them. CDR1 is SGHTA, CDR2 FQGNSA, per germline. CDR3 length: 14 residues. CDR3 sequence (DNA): TGTGCCAGCAGCTTACTAGCGCTCTCCTACGAGCAGTACTTC. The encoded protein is CASSLLALSYEQYF.

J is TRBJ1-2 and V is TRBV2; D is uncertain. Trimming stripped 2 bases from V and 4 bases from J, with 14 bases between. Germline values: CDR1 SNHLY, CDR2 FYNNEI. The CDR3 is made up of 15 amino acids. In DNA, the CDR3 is TGTGCCAGCAGTGAAATTGTCGGCGGACTCTATGGCTACACCTTC. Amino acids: CASSEIVGGLYGYTF.

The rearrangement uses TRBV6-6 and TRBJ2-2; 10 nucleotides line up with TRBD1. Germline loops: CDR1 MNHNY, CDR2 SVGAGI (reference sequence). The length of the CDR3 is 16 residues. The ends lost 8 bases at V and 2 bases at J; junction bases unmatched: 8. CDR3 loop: CASCIRQGANTGELFF. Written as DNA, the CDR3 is TGTGCCAGCTGCATTCGACAGGGGGCCAACACCGGGGAGCTGTTTTTT.

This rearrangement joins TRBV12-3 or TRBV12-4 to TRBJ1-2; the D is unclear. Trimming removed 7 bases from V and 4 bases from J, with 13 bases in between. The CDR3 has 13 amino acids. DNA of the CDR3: TGTGCCAGCACCATAACAAAGTTCTATGGCTACACCTTC. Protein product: CASTITKFYGYTF.

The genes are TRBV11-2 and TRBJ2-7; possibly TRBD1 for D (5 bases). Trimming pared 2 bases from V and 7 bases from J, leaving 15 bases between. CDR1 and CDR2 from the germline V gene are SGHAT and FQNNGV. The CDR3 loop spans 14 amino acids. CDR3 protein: CASSLISKGSEQYF. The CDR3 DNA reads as TGTGCCAGCAGCTTAATATCTAAGGGGTCGGAGCAGTACTTC.

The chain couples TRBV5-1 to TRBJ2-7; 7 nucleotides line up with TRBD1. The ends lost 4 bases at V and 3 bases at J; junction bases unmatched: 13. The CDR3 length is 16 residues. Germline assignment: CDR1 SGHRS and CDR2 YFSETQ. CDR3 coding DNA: TGCGCCAGCAGCCTCAATACAGGGGCAACCGACTACGAGCAGTACTTC. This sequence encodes CASSLNTGATDYEQYF.

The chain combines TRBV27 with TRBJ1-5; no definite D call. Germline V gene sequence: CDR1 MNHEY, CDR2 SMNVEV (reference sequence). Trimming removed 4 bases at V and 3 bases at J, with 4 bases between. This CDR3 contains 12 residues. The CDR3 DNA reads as TGTGCCAGCAGTTATCTCAATCAGCCCCAGCATTTT. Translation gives CASSYLNQPQHF.

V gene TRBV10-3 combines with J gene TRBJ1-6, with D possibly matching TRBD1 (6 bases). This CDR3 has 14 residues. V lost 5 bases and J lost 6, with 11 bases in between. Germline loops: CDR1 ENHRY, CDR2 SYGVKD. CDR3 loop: CAISPGQPNSPLHF. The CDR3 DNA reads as TGTGCCATCAGTCCCGGACAGCCTAATTCACCCCTCCACTTT.

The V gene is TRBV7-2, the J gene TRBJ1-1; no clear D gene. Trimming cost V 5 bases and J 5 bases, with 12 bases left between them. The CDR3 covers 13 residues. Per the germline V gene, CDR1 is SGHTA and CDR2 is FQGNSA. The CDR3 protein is CASSRQGRTEAFF. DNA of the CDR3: TGTGCCAGCAGCCGTCAAGGGAGGACTGAAGCTTTCTTT.

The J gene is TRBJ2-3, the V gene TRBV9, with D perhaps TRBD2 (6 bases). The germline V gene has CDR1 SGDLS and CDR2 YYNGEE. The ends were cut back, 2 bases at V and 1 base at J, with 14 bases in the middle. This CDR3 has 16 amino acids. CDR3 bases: TGTGCCAGCAGCGTTAGTCCGGGGGTGGGCACAGATACGCAGTATTTT. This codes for CASSVSPGVGTDTQYF. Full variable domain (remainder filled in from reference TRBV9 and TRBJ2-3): DSGVTQTPKHLITATGQRVTLRCSPRSGDLSVYWYQQSLDQGLQFLIQYYNGEERAKGNILERFSAQQFPDLHSELNLSSLELGDSALYFCASSVSPGVGTDTQYFGPGTRLTVL.

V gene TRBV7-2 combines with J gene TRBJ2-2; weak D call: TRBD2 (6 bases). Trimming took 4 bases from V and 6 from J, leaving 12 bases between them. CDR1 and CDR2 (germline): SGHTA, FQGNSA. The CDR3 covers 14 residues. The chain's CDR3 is CASSWEASAGELFF. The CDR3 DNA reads TGTGCCAGCAGCTGGGAGGCTAGCGCCGGGGAGCTGTTTTTT.

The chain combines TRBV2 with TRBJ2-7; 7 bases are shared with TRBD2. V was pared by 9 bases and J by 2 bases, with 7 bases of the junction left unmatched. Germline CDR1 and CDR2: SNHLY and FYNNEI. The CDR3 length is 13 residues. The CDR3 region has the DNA TGTGCCAGAGCGCGGGGGTGGGCCTACGAGCAGTACTTC. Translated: CARARGWAYEQYF.

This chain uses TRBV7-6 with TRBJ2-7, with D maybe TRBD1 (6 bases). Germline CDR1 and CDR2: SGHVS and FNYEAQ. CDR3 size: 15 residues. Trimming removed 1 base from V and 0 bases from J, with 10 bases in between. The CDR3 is CASSLGGTPSYEQYF. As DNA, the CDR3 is TGTGCCAGCAGCTTAGGAGGGACACCCTCCTACGAGCAGTACTTC.

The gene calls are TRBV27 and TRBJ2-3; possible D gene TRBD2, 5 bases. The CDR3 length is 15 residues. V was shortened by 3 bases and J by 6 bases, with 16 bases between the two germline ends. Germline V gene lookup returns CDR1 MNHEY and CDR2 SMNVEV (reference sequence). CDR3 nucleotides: TGTGCCAGCAGTTTCCGGGAAAGAGCGACGGATACGCAGTATTTT. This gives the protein CASSFRERATDTQYF.

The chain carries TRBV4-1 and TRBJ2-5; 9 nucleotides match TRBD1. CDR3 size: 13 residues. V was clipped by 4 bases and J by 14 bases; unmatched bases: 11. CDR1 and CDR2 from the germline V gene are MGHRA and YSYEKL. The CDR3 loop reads CASSRDRDSRIYF. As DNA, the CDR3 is TGCGCCAGCAGCCGGGACAGGGACAGCAGAATTTACTTC.

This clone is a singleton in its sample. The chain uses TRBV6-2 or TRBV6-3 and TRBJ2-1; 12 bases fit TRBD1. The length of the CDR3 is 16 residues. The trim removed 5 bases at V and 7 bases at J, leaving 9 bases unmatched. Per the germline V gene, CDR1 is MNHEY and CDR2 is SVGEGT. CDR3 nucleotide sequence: TGTGCCAGCAGTAGAACCGGGACAGGGGGCTGGAATGAGCAGTTCTTC. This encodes CASSRTGTGGWNEQFF.

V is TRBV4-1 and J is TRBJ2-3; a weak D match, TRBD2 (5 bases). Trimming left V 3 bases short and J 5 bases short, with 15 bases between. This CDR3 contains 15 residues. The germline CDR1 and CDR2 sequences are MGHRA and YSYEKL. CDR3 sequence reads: CASSHSLDREDTQYF. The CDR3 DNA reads TGCGCCAGCAGCCACTCACTTGATCGGGAAGATACGCAGTATTTT.

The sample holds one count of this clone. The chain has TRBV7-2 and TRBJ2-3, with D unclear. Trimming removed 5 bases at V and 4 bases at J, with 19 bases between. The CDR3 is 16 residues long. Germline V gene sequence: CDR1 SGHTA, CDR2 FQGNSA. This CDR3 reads CASSPPPPRTADTQYF. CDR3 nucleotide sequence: TGTGCCAGCAGCCCGCCACCCCCACGAACGGCAGATACGCAGTATTTT.

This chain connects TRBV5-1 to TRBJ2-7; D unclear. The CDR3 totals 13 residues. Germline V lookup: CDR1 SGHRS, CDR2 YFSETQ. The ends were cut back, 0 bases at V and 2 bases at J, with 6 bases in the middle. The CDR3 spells CASSLVSTYEQYF. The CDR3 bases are TGCGCCAGCAGCTTGGTTAGTACCTACGAGCAGTACTTC. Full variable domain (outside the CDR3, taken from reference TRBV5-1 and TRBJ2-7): KAGVTQTPRYLIKTRGQQVTLSCSPISGHRSVSWYQQTPGQGLQFLFEYFSETQRNKGNFPGRFSGRQFSNSRSEMNVSTLELGDSALYLCASSLVSTYEQYFGPGTRLTVT.

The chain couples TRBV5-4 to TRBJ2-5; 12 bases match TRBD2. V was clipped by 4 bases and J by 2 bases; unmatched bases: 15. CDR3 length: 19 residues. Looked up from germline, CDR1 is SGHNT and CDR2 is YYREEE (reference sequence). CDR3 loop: CASSGWLAGGPQIQETQYF. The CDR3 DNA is TGTGCCAGCAGCGGGTGGCTAGCGGGGGGGCCGCAGATACAAGAGACCCAGTACTTC. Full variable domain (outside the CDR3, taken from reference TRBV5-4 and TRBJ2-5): ETGVTQSPTHLIKTRGQQVTLRCSSQSGHNTVSWYQQALGQGPQFIFQYYREEENGRGNFPPRFSGLQFPNYSSELNVNALELDDSALYLCASSGWLAGGPQIQETQYFGPGTRLLVL.

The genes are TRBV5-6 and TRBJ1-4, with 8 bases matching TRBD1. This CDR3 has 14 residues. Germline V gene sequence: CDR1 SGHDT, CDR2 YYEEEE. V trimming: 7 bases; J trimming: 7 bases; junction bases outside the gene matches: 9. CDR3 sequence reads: CASSAAGGGEKLFF. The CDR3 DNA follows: TGTGCCAGCTCGGCTGCAGGGGGCGGTGAAAAACTGTTTTTT.